This T cell receptor (beta chain) came from a study of beta chain features in type 1 diabetes. Study-level information: Across the samples, approximately 98,000,000 sorted cells were examined in total.

The investigators reverse transcribed all of the isolated RNA, so they sequenced expressed TCRB transcripts. Produced via immunoSEQ multiplex PCR; TCRdb's table is partial and in-frame only. The sample holds 680,000 or so clones; around an eighth are singletons and the top ten take less than 0.025%. The germline V gene encodes CDR1 SGHTA and CDR2 FQGNSA. Between the trimmed V and J ends, which lost 8 bases and 0 bases, there was a span of 19 bases. The CDR3 covers 16 residues. On this clone: Antigen unknown.

Findings and caveats of the study: TCRB CDR3 length was moderately but significantly reduced in all four CD4+ subsets of Type 1 diabetes patients.

The sequenced sample was naive CD4+ T cells from blood. The sequence derives from a man between 18 and 29 years old with type 1 diabetes. The V call is TRBV7-2, the J call TRBJ1-2, with D uncertain. The CDR3 bases are TGTGCCAGCTCCCCTCGGGCCCCGGTCTCTAACTATGGCTACACCTTC. This gives the protein CASSPRAPVSNYGYTF.